Reported below is one T cell receptor beta chain. Antigen unknown. Clones were sequenced by immunoSEQ multiplex PCR, and TCRdb holds only the in-frame ones, with some missing. Of 50,000 to 65,000 clones in the sample, about 91% were seen once. The source of the sample is a study of OX40 agonist ivuxolimab in advanced cancers. Across the whole study: At doses from 0.01 to 10 mg/kg, patients were given intravenous ivuxolimab every 2 weeks. Partial responses were achieved by three patients, one with hepatocellular carcinoma and two with cutaneous melanoma. Notes on the study in general: Certain nonresponders additionally had low normalized T-cell clonal expansion. Dosing at 0.1 to 3.0 mg/kg was accompanied by clonal expansion of CD4+ and CD8+ blood T cells by week 6.

CDR3 size: 15 residues. Trimming cost V 5 bases and J 0 bases, with 12 bases left between them. Germline V gives CDR1 MNHEY, CDR2 SMNVEV (reference sequence). The sample consisted of CD4+ or CD8+ T cells sorted from blood, taken in a trial of the OX40 agonist ivuxolimab. The clonotype comes from an adult with an advanced solid tumor such as melanoma, head and neck, liver or kidney cancer. This chain joins TRBV27 and TRBJ2-3; D not resolved. The CDR3 reads CASSPILESTDTQYF. The CDR3 bases are TGTGCCAGCAGTCCAATATTAGAGAGCACAGATACGCAGTATTTT.